The rows below give T cell receptor beta chains drawn from one sample of a study of identical twins. MiXCR, applied by TCRdb to the 5' RACE reads, yields one record per CDR3 protein. The table records about 340,000 distinct CDR3 sequences, roughly 12% of them present only once. These records were also assigned to another study, of yellow fever vaccine responses in identical twins.

Input material: CD8+ T cells sorted from blood. These receptors came from a woman between 18 and 29 years old in good health. CDR3s include the opening cysteine and the closing phenylalanine or tryptophan. A D gene is named only where the DNA matches it firmly. Clone size appears in some rows only: once, few, many, or a class for an expanded clone.

clone_size	j_call	v_call	d_call	cdr3_nt	cdr3_aa
.	TRBJ2-6	TRBV6-4	.	TGTGCCAGCAGTGACTCGGGGGGAGCTGGGGCCAACGTCCTGACTTTC	CASSDSGGAGANVLTF
few	TRBJ2-5	TRBV4-2	TRBD2	TGTGCCAGCAGCCAAGGACTAGCGGGGCCCCAAGAGACCCAGTACTTC	CASSQGLAGPQETQYF
few	TRBJ2-7	TRBV12-3/TRBV12-4	TRBD1	TGTGCCAGCAGCACTCTCCTCCCGGGACAGGGGAGGTACGAGCAGTACTTC	CASSTLLPGQGRYEQYF
few	TRBJ2-3	TRBV13	TRBD2	TGTGCCAGCAGCTCAACCGGGACTAGCGATAGCACAGATACGCAGTATTTT	CASSSTGTSDSTDTQYF
few	TRBJ2-7	TRBV12-3/TRBV12-4	.	TGTGCCAGCAGTTTAAGTATATGGGGAGCCTACGAGCAGTACTTC	CASSLSIWGAYEQYF
.	TRBJ1-3	TRBV5-1	.	TGCGCCAGCAGCTTGGTTGGCGGGTCTTCGACTGGAAACACCATATATTTT	CASSLVGGSSTGNTIYF
few	TRBJ1-1	TRBV6-5	.	TGTGCCAGCAGTTACTCGTCTGAAGCTTTCTTT	CASSYSSEAFF
many	TRBJ1-1	TRBV7-6	.	TGTGCCAGCAGCCCAGGATATGAGAACACTGAAGCTTTCTTT	CASSPGYENTEAFF
.	TRBJ2-1	TRBV27	TRBD2	TGTGCCAGCAGTTTATACCATCCGGTACTAGCGCCCCGTAATGAGCAGTTCTTC	CASSLYHPVLAPRNEQFF
many	TRBJ2-1	TRBV28	TRBD1	TGTGCCAGCAGCCCCCTGACAGGGGGCGCCCACAATGAGCAGTTCTTC	CASSPLTGGAHNEQFF
.	TRBJ1-4	TRBV7-9	.	TGTGCCAGCAGCTCTACACAGGGAACTGAAAAACTGTTTTTT	CASSSTQGTEKLFF
.	TRBJ1-1	TRBV7-9	.	TGTGCCAGCAGCTTAAATGAGAACACTGAAGCTTTCTTT	CASSLNENTEAFF
few	TRBJ2-7	TRBV6-1	TRBD2	TGTGCCAGCAGGCGACGACTAGCGGGAGGGTTCTACGAGCAGTACTTC	CASRRRLAGGFYEQYF
.	TRBJ2-7	TRBV6-5	.	TGTGCCAGCAGTTTTCGGGGGAAATCCTACGAGCAGTACTTC	CASSFRGKSYEQYF
.	TRBJ1-1	TRBV2	TRBD1	TGTGCCAGCAAAACGGGACAGGGTATGAACACTGAAGCTTTCTTT	CASKTGQGMNTEAFF
many	TRBJ2-1	TRBV5-1	.	TGCGCCAGCAGCCAGATCTCCTACAATGAGCAGTTCTTC	CASSQISYNEQFF
.	TRBJ2-7	TRBV2	TRBD2	TGTGCCAGCAGTGAAGGGACTAGCGGGAGCCTGGGCGAGCAGTACTTC	CASSEGTSGSLGEQYF
many	TRBJ1-5	TRBV4-1	.	TGCGCCAGCAGCCCCCTCGGGTCCCATCAGCCCCAGCATTTT	CASSPLGSHQPQHF
few	TRBJ1-2	TRBV29-1	TRBD1	TGCAGCGTTGAAGATCGGACAGGGGACTATGGCTACACCTTC	CSVEDRTGDYGYTF
few	TRBJ2-3	TRBV27	TRBD1	TGTGCCAGCCGACAGGGGAAGACGCAGTATTTT	CASRQGKTQYF
.	TRBJ2-7	TRBV7-9	.	TGTGCCAGCAGCTCAACCGGCGGGATGTCCTACGAGCAGTACTTC	CASSSTGGMSYEQYF
.	TRBJ1-2	TRBV3-1	.	TGTGCCAGCAGCCACCGGACAGAGCAATATGGCTACACCTTC	CASSHRTEQYGYTF
.	TRBJ2-1	TRBV9	TRBD1	TGTGCCAGCAGCCAAACAGGGGATTACAATGAGCAGTTCTTC	CASSQTGDYNEQFF
many	TRBJ1-3	TRBV5-1	TRBD1	TGCGCCAGCAGCTTGGACAGGGGTGCTGGAAACACCATATATTTT	CASSLDRGAGNTIYF
few	TRBJ2-4	TRBV20-1	TRBD2	TGCAGTGCTAGAGACGGACTAGCGGGGGTTCTATACATTCAGTACTTC	CSARDGLAGVLYIQYF
.	TRBJ2-1	TRBV7-8	TRBD2	TGTGCCAGCAGCTCTAGCGGGATACACAATGAGCAGTTCTTC	CASSSSGIHNEQFF
many	TRBJ2-5	TRBV3-1	TRBD2	TGTGCCAGCAGCCAAGCAGCGGGGGGGACCTACAAAGAGACCCAGTACTTC	CASSQAAGGTYKETQYF
.	TRBJ2-5	TRBV4-2	.	TGTGCCAGCAGCCAAGAGACCGGGGTCTTAACCCAGTACTTC	CASSQETGVLTQYF
many	TRBJ1-1	TRBV13	.	TGTGCCAGCAGCTTCTCCAGCTACACTGAAGCTTTCTTT	CASSFSSYTEAFF
few	TRBJ2-3	TRBV5-1	.	TGCGCCAGCAGCTTGGACTCGATATACACAGATACGCAGTATTTT	CASSLDSIYTDTQYF
few	TRBJ2-3	TRBV27	.	TGTGCCAGCAGTTTACAGATAACAGGGAACACAGATACGCAGTATTTT	CASSLQITGNTDTQYF
many	TRBJ2-2	TRBV7-9	.	TGTGCCAGCAGCTTAGTGTCGGTTTGGAACACCGGGGAGCTGTTTTTT	CASSLVSVWNTGELFF
few	TRBJ2-3	TRBV19	.	TGTGCCAGTAGTATCCCGGGGCCGAAAGATACGCAGTATTTT	CASSIPGPKDTQYF
few	TRBJ2-3	TRBV2	.	TGTGCCAGCAGTGAAGAGACAAGAACAGATACGCAGTATTTT	CASSEETRTDTQYF
few	TRBJ2-7	TRBV12-3/TRBV12-4	TRBD2	TGTGCCAGCAGCGGGGGGAAAGCCTACGAGCAGTACTTC	CASSGGKAYEQYF
few	TRBJ2-1	TRBV5-8	TRBD1	TGTGCCAGCAGCCCGGACAGGGCAGACAATGAGCAGTTCTTC	CASSPDRADNEQFF
.	TRBJ2-6	TRBV7-9	.	TGTGCCAGCAGCTTACGGGACTCTGGGGCCAACGTCCTGACTTTC	CASSLRDSGANVLTF
few	TRBJ2-3	TRBV20-1	.	TGCAGTGCTAGACCAAGGGCAGGGGGCACAGATACGCAGTATTTT	CSARPRAGGTDTQYF
.	TRBJ2-5	TRBV4-1	TRBD2	TGCGCCAGCAGCCAAGTTCTAGCGGCTCAAGAGACCCAGTACTTC	CASSQVLAAQETQYF
.	TRBJ2-5	TRBV6-1	TRBD1	TGTGCCAGCAGTGAAGTTGGAGGACAGGGAACAGAGACCCAGTACTTC	CASSEVGGQGTETQYF
.	TRBJ2-4	TRBV13	.	TGTGCCAGCAGGATCCGGGGGGCGAAAAACATTCAGTACTTC	CASRIRGAKNIQYF
.	TRBJ2-1	TRBV18	TRBD1	TGTGCCAGCTCACCATACAAGGGACAGGAAAATGAGCAGTTCTTC	CASSPYKGQENEQFF
.	TRBJ2-3	TRBV12-3/TRBV12-4	.	TGTGCCAGCAGTCCCAATCGGAATACGCAGTATTTT	CASSPNRNTQYF
few	TRBJ2-7	TRBV7-8	.	TGTGCCAGCAGCTTAGTGAAGTTTAGCTCCTACGAGCAGTACTTC	CASSLVKFSSYEQYF
.	TRBJ2-1	TRBV24-1	.	TGTGCCACCAGTGTTGTAAACTACAATGAGCAGTTCTTC	CATSVVNYNEQFF
few	TRBJ1-2	TRBV19	TRBD1	TGTGCCAGTACCCCCGGGACAGGGAACTATGGCTACACCTTC	CASTPGTGNYGYTF
many	TRBJ2-7	TRBV2	.	TGTGCCAGCAGTCCAGGGGGGGGCGCCTACGAGCAGTACTTC	CASSPGGGAYEQYF
.	TRBJ2-7	TRBV12-3/TRBV12-4	TRBD2	TGTGCCAGCACACTAGCGGGAGTTACAGAGCAGTACTTC	CASTLAGVTEQYF
.	TRBJ2-2	TRBV7-9	.	TGTGCCAGCAGCTTTGACCCGGGAGTCACCGGGGAGCTGTTTTTT	CASSFDPGVTGELFF
.	TRBJ2-5	TRBV24-1	.	TGTGCCACCAGTGATCCGACAGCACCGGTTCGGACCCAGTACTTC	CATSDPTAPVRTQYF
few	TRBJ2-5	TRBV7-9	TRBD2	TGTGCCAGCAGCTTAAGCGGGGGGGTTGCGAAGACCCAGTACTTC	CASSLSGGVAKTQYF
.	TRBJ2-7	TRBV11-2	.	TGTGCCAGCATCGGAGGGAGCTCCTACGAGCAGTACTTC	CASIGGSSYEQYF
.	TRBJ2-1	TRBV27	TRBD2	TGTGCCAGCATTCCCAACCCAGGACTAGCGGGCTACAATGAGCAGTTCTTC	CASIPNPGLAGYNEQFF
many	TRBJ1-1	TRBV29-1	.	TGCAGCGTTGTGGGGGACCGGAGCCCTGAAGCTTTCTTT	CSVVGDRSPEAFF
many	TRBJ2-3	TRBV7-6	.	TGTGCCAGCAGCTTATTCCCTAGCCACGATGGTGCAGATACGCAGTATTTT	CASSLFPSHDGADTQYF